The T cell receptor (beta chain) under discussion was sequenced for a study of T cell repertoires in cytomegalovirus infection. On the study more broadly: Indications came from public TCR beta signatures; they pointed to CMV infection and to a matching HLA type.

MiXCR, run by TCRdb on the reads, gives a single entry per CDR3 protein. The data show 160,000 or so distinct CDR3 sequences, around 22% seen once. Study-wide findings and caveats: CMV carriers having the relevant HLA were flagged by cumulative public TCR beta family frequency.

As regards this clonotype: Antigen specificity is unknown.

The sample was PBMCs. The sequence was collected from a human donor in good health (CMV status not recorded). Some clones in this sample may be carry-over from other donors' samples.

CDR3 DNA: TGTGCCAGCTCGGGGACAGTCTCCTACGAGCAGTACTTC. Protein sequence: CASSGTVSYEQYF. The rearrangement links TRBV18 to TRBJ2-7; the match to TRBD1 covers 7 bases. Germline-derived CDR1 and CDR2 are KGHSH and LQKENI. CDR3 size: 13 residues. V lost 6 bases and J lost 0; bases outside the gene matches: 2. Supplemented by reference TRBV18 and TRBJ2-7, the full variable domain reads NAGVMQNPRHLVRRRGQEARLRCSPMKGHSHVYWYRQLPEEGLKFMVYLQKENIIDESGMPKERFSAEFPKEGPSILRIQQVVRGDSAAYFCASSGTVSYEQYFGPGTRLTVT.